This T cell receptor beta chain was found in a study of blood T cell repertoires in COVID-19. This clone was seen just once. The method was immunoSEQ multiplex PCR; TCRdb's version includes in-frame clones alone and lacks a portion of them. The top ten clones hold approximately 20% of a sample with 230,000 or so clones, approximately 81% of them seen once. In germline, CDR1 is SGDLS, CDR2 YYNGEE. The junction had 8 bases not matched to a gene; V was cut back by 3 bases and J by 5 bases. The CDR3 length is 16 residues. What was sequenced was peripheral blood. This TCR was recovered from a man aged 25-45 years with active or convalescent COVID-19. The rearrangement links TRBV9 to TRBJ1-4; 9 bases align to TRBD1. DNA for the CDR3: TGTGCCAGCAGCGCTTGGACAGGGGCCCGGAATGAAAAACTGTTTTTT. The encoded protein is CASSAWTGARNEKLFF.